This is a list of T cell receptor beta chains from one sample in a study of T cell responses to AZD1222 COVID-19 vaccine. Clones were sequenced by immunoSEQ multiplex PCR, and TCRdb holds only the in-frame ones, with some missing. The profile shows about 130,000 clones, 93% of them singletons. The sequencing used peripheral blood, collected on day 0 of AZD1222 vaccination. Every receptor here comes from an adult in good health. Both conserved end residues are part of each CDR3. Each record gives: J gene, D gene, clone size, V gene, CDR3 DNA, CDR3 protein. D genes are given only for firm matches. Not all rows give a size; the values are once, few, many and, for expanded clones, a class.

TRBJ2-7 - few TRBV11-2 TGTGCCAGCAGCCCATTGAGGGGGATGAGTCACGAGCAGTACTTC CASSPLRGMSHEQYF
TRBJ2-1 TRBD2 - TRBV5-1 TGCGCCAGCAGCTTGGAGATTCTAGCGGGAGGGGAGCAGTTCTTC CASSLEILAGGEQFF
TRBJ1-5 - - TRBV19 TGTGCCAGTAGTATTTTAGGGGTCACGAATCAGCCCCAGCATTTT CASSILGVTNQPQHF
TRBJ2-5 TRBD2 - TRBV2 TGTGCCAGAAACCTCAGGGACGGCCGACTAGCGGGGAAGGAAGAGACCCAGTACTTC CARNLRDGRLAGKEETQYF
TRBJ1-5 - - TRBV19 TGTGCCAGTAGTATAGTCCGAAGCAATCAGCCCCAGCATTTT CASSIVRSNQPQHF
TRBJ1-1 - - TRBV7-9 TGTGCCAGCAGCTTATCTGGGGGGAACACTGAAGCTTTCTTT CASSLSGGNTEAFF
TRBJ2-1 TRBD2 - TRBV30 TGTGCCTGGAGTGTAATGGGGACTAGCAGATACAATGAGCAGTTCTTC CAWSVMGTSRYNEQFF
TRBJ2-7 - - TRBV11-2 TGTGCCAGCAGCTTAGTCCCGGTATACGAGCAGTACTTC CASSLVPVYEQYF
TRBJ1-5 - - TRBV19 TGTGCCAGTAGTACCCGGACCCCGCCCTGGCCCCAGCATTTT CASSTRTPPWPQHF
TRBJ2-4 - - TRBV7-2 TGTGCCAGCACCTTGACCCAGGGACGGGGAAGCATTCAGTACTTC CASTLTQGRGSIQYF
TRBJ1-1 TRBD1 - TRBV6-1 TGTGCCAGCAGTGACCGACAGGGGGTTTGGACTGAAGCTTTCTTT CASSDRQGVWTEAFF